The 26 T cell receptor beta chains below all came from one sample that was sequenced in a study of blood T cell repertoires in COVID-19. Sequencing used immunoSEQ multiplex PCR; TCRdb keeps in-frame clones, though not all of them. The sample holds about 24,000 clones, around 90% seen once. Sequenced input: peripheral blood. The origin of the receptors is a woman aged 70-85 years with active COVID-19.

The rearrangement uses TRBV7-8 and TRBJ2-7; 12 bases are shared with TRBD2. Germline V gene data show CDR1 as SGHVS and CDR2 as FQNEAQ. The CDR3 covers 14 residues. V was clipped by 5 bases and J by 5 bases; unmatched bases: 4. The DNA for the CDR3 is TGTGCCAGCAGCCCTAGCGGGGGGGCTAACGAGCAGTACTTC. It specifies CASSPSGGANEQYF.

The rearrangement joins TRBV7-2 to TRBJ2-3; 7 bases map to TRBD2. Germline loops: CDR1 SGHTA, CDR2 FQGNSA. This CDR3 is built from 14 residues. The J segment lost 6 bases and the V segment lost 2 bases, leaving 5 bases of the junction unmatched. The CDR3 here is CASSLTAGVDTQYF. CDR3 nucleotides: TGTGCCAGCAGCTTAACTGCGGGGGTTGATACGCAGTATTTT.

The J gene is TRBJ2-3, the V gene TRBV6-5; D is perhaps TRBD2 (5 bases). V was clipped by 5 bases and J by 5 bases, with 11 bases between them. This CDR3 spans 13 amino acids. Per the germline V gene, CDR1 is MNHEY and CDR2 is SVGAGI. The CDR3 bases are TGTGCCAGCAGTCAGGAACGGGGAGATACGCAGTATTTT. This gives the protein CASSQERGDTQYF.

The gene calls are TRBV19 and TRBJ2-1; weak D call: TRBD2 (6 bases). Germline V lookup: CDR1 LNHDA, CDR2 SQIVND (reference sequence). The length of the CDR3 is 14 residues. Trimming stripped 3 bases from V and 0 bases from J, with 6 bases between. The CDR3 nucleotides are TGTGCCAGTAGTATCGGGGGCTCCTACAATGAGCAGTTCTTC. Translating it yields CASSIGGSYNEQFF.

This sequence joins TRBV6-5 and TRBJ1-1; 7 bases are shared with TRBD1. Germline CDR1 reads MNHEY; CDR2 reads SVGAGI. The V gene end was trimmed by 10 bases and the J gene end by 1 base; junction bases not matched to a gene: 12. This CDR3 has 15 amino acids. The CDR3 is CATRVDSGGNTEAFF. The CDR3 DNA reads as TGTGCCACCAGGGTCGACTCAGGGGGGAACACTGAAGCTTTCTTT.

This chain joins TRBV3-1 (or the pseudogene TRBV3-2) and TRBJ1-3; D might be TRBD1 (5 bases). In germline, CDR1 is LGHDT, CDR2 YNNKEL (reference sequence). V dropped 4 bases and J dropped 2 bases, with 12 bases sitting between them. The CDR3 spans 15 residues. The CDR3 nucleotides are TGTGCCAGCAGCCGTAACCAGGGTGCTGGAAACACCATATATTTT. This gives the protein CASSRNQGAGNTIYF.

The chain carries TRBV10-3 and TRBJ2-1; perhaps TRBD2 as D (6 bases). The CDR3 loop spans 14 amino acids. V lost 4 bases and J lost 1, with 8 bases in between. In germline, CDR1 is ENHRY, CDR2 SYGVKD. CDR3 bases: TGTGCCATCAGTGCTGGGGGGTCCTACAATGAGCAGTTCTTC. Translation: CAISAGGSYNEQFF.

The chain recombines TRBV13 with TRBJ1-2; D is uncertain. The CDR3 spans 14 residues. Germline assignment: CDR1 PRHDT and CDR2 FYEKMQ (reference sequence). V lost 5 bases and J lost 3, with 13 bases in between. The CDR3 sequence is CASSAGLRDYGYTF. The CDR3 DNA reads TGTGCCAGCAGCGCCGGTCTGAGGGACTATGGCTACACCTTC.

This chain uses TRBV10-3 with TRBJ2-3; 16 bases map to TRBD2. J gave up 4 bases and V 10 bases, and 2 bases lay outside the gene matches. This CDR3 is 14 amino acids long. The germline gives CDR1 ENHRY, CDR2 SYGVKD. The CDR3 nucleotides are TGTGCCACGGGACTAGCGGGGGGGTCAGATACGCAGTATTTT. Its translation: CATGLAGGSDTQYF.

The DNA of the CDR3 is TGTGCCAGCAGCTTAGGGAGGTCGAATATGGCCTCTGGGGCCAACGTCCTGACTTTC. It is translated as CASSLGRSNMASGANVLTF. The J gene is TRBJ2-6, the V gene TRBV7-2; D perhaps matches TRBD2 (5 bases). The V end lost 1 base, the J end lost 0 bases, and 16 bases lay between the germline ends. Germline V gene sequence: CDR1 SGHTA, CDR2 FQGNSA. This CDR3 is 19 amino acids long. The complete variable domain, with remaining parts taken from reference TRBV7-2 and TRBJ2-6, reads GAGVSQSPSNKVTEKGKDVELRCDPISGHTALYWYRQSLGQGLEFLIYFQGNSAPDKSGLPSDRFSAERTGGSVSTLTIQRTQQEDSAVYLCASSLGRSNMASGANVLTFGAGSRLTVL.

The J gene is TRBJ2-1, the V gene TRBV19, with 9 bases that match TRBD2. CDR1 is LNHDA and CDR2 is SQIVND in the germline V gene (reference sequence). The ends lost 5 bases at V and 0 bases at J; junction bases unmatched: 17. The CDR3 covers 20 residues. In nucleotides, the CDR3 is TGTGCCAGTAGTTTGAGCTATGCCAGCGGGGGGTCCTTCTCCTACAATGAGCAGTTCTTC. The encoded protein is CASSLSYASGGSFSYNEQFF.

The chain uses TRBV19 and TRBJ2-5; 12 bases map to TRBD1. Losses at the gene ends were 3 bases for V and 5 bases for J; bases not matched to a gene: 4. The CDR3 has 15 residues. The V gene's germline CDR1 is LNHDA and CDR2 SQIVND (reference sequence). CDR3 DNA sequence: TGTGCCAGTAGTATCGGGACAGGGGGCGGTGAGACCCAGTACTTC. Protein sequence: CASSIGTGGGETQYF.

This clone was counted between two and nine times. V and J are TRBV14 and TRBJ2-7; possible D gene TRBD2, 6 bases. V lost 4 bases and J lost 5, with 12 bases in between. This CDR3 has 13 amino acids. Germline CDR1 is SGHDN and CDR2 is FVKESK. The CDR3 here is CASSPGAGNEQYF. Written as DNA, the CDR3 is TGTGCCAGCAGCCCTGGCGCGGGGAACGAGCAGTACTTC.

The V gene is TRBV6-2 or TRBV6-3, the J gene TRBJ1-1, with D possibly being TRBD1 (5 bases). V lost 2 bases and J lost 4, with 11 bases in between. CDR1 is MNHEY, CDR2 SVGEGT, per germline. This CDR3 contains 14 residues. The CDR3 sequence: CASSYGREGTEAFF. The DNA for the CDR3 is TGTGCCAGCAGTTACGGCAGGGAGGGCACTGAAGCTTTCTTT.

CDR3 sequence reads: CASSVNLGEGEKLFF. CDR3 nucleotide sequence: TGTGCCAGCAGTGTTAATTTGGGGGAGGGCGAAAAACTGTTTTTT. The chain links TRBV2 to TRBJ1-4; a weak D match, TRBD1 (5 bases). V was cut by 4 bases and J by 8 bases, with 17 bases left in between. The germline V gene has CDR1 SNHLY and CDR2 FYNNEI. The length of the CDR3 is 15 residues.

The rearrangement uses TRBV5-4 and TRBJ1-5; possible D gene TRBD1, 6 bases. Germline values: CDR1 SGHNT, CDR2 YYREEE (reference sequence). This CDR3 region has 15 residues. V was shortened by 0 bases and J by 5 bases, with 12 bases between the two germline ends. CDR3 sequence reads: CASSLAGGLDQPQHF. CDR3 DNA: TGTGCCAGCAGCTTGGCCGGGGGGCTGGATCAGCCCCAGCATTTT.

The V gene is TRBV27, the J gene TRBJ1-3, with D uncertain. V lost 5 bases and J lost 0, with 14 bases in between. The CDR3 is 16 amino acids. CDR1 is MNHEY, CDR2 SMNVEV, per germline (reference sequence). The CDR3 DNA sequence: TGTGCCAGCAGTCCCCGAGCCCCCTACTCTGGAAACACCATATATTTT. Its translation is CASSPRAPYSGNTIYF.

J is TRBJ2-5 and V is TRBV5-8; D gene unclear. The CDR3 has 14 residues. The germline V gene encodes CDR1 SGHTS and CDR2 YDEGEE. Trimming cost V 1 base and J 3 bases, with 10 bases left between them. CDR3 sequence (DNA): TGTGCCAGCAGCTTGTATCGGTCAAAAGAGACCCAGTACTTC. This codes for CASSLYRSKETQYF. Drawing the rest from reference TRBV5-8 and TRBJ2-5, the complete variable domain is EAGVTQSPTHLIKTRGQQATLRCSPISGHTSVYWYQQALGLGLQFLLWYDEGEERNRGNFPPRFSGRQFPNYSSELNVNALELEDSALYLCASSLYRSKETQYFGPGTRLLVL.

This chain joins TRBV4-2 and TRBJ1-1, with D maybe TRBD1 (6 bases). CDR1 is LGHNA, CDR2 YNFKEQ, per germline. CDR3 length equals 15 residues. Trimming removed 0 bases from V and 0 bases from J, with 8 bases in between. CDR3 nucleotide sequence: TGTGCCAGCAGCCAAGACAGGACAGTGAACACTGAAGCTTTCTTT. It specifies CASSQDRTVNTEAFF.

This chain uses TRBV29-1 with TRBJ1-2; the D is unclear. Trimming took 7 bases from V and 3 from J, leaving 12 bases between them. Germline CDR1 and CDR2: SQVTM and ANQGSEA. CDR3 length equals 12 residues. This chain's CDR3 is CSGGPGYYGYTF. In nucleotides, the CDR3 is TGCAGCGGAGGGCCGGGTTACTATGGCTACACCTTC.

The genes are TRBV4-2 and TRBJ2-1; possibly TRBD1 for D (5 bases). In germline, CDR1 is LGHNA, CDR2 YNFKEQ. The CDR3 has 14 residues. V lost 0 bases and J 5 bases, leaving 8 bases between the germline ends. Here the CDR3 DNA reads TGTGCCAGCAGCCAAGAGAGCAGGGACAATGAGCAGTTCTTC. Its protein is CASSQESRDNEQFF.

The sample holds one count of this clone. The CDR3 sequence: CASRSDRGTTYEQYF. As DNA, the CDR3 is TGTGCCAGCAGGTCGGACAGGGGGACAACCTACGAGCAGTACTTC. V gene TRBV2 combines with J gene TRBJ2-7, with TRBD1 matching over 10 bases. Germline CDR1 SNHLY, CDR2 FYNNEI. This CDR3 is built from 15 residues. V dropped 6 bases and J dropped 2; count of bases not matched to a gene: 7.

This clone appeared once. The J gene is TRBJ2-3, the V gene TRBV15; 8 bases line up with TRBD2. Germline CDR1 LNHNV, CDR2 YYDKDF (reference sequence). There are 16 residues in the CDR3. J lost 5 bases, V lost 0 bases, and 7 bases had no gene match. The CDR3 bases are TGTGCCACCAGCAGAGAGGCTAGCGCGGGGGGAGATACGCAGTATTTT. Translation: CATSREASAGGDTQYF.

The CDR3 sequence: CASSGTSGTYEQYF. The CDR3 DNA reads TGCGCCAGCAGCGGGACTAGCGGGACCTACGAGCAGTACTTC. This chain uses TRBV5-1 with TRBJ2-7; 13 bases line up with TRBD2. CDR3 length: 14 residues. V lost 4 bases to trimming and J lost 2 bases; unmatched junction nucleotides: 0. Germline CDR1 reads SGHRS; CDR2 reads YFSETQ.

This chain connects TRBV5-8 to TRBJ1-2; TRBD1 matches at 7 bases. The CDR3 covers 12 residues. V shed 3 bases, J shed 4 bases, and the junction held 0 bases outside the gene matches. The germline V gene has CDR1 SGHTS and CDR2 YDEGEE. Written as DNA, the CDR3 is TGTGCCAGCAGCTGGGACAGCTATGGCTACACCTTC. Its translation: CASSWDSYGYTF.

This clone turned up a few times. The chain employs TRBV4-1 and TRBJ2-2; 9 bases map to TRBD2. V lost 0 bases, J lost 9 bases, and 5 bases stayed unmatched. This CDR3 has 15 amino acids. The germline gives CDR1 MGHRA, CDR2 YSYEKL. The CDR3 bases are TGCGCCAGCAGCCAAGATGGCGGGGGGGCTCGGGAGCTGTTTTTT. As protein: CASSQDGGGARELFF.